This entry describes one T cell receptor (beta chain). As yet, its antigen is unknown. Indicated treatment: oral pan-JAK inhibitor, 5-10 mg twice daily. These data originate in a study of CD8+ T cells in alopecia areata. Whole-study context: Oral tofacitinib (5 to 10 mg twice daily) was administered to treated patients. For treated patients, severity scores reflected the percentage of scalp area affected. Broader study findings: Alopecia totalis/universalis scalp especially showed more expanded CD8+ clones than normal scalp. Many expanded lesional clones persisted in scalp and blood during tofacitinib treatment.

Extracted RNA was reverse transcribed, and the resulting cDNA served as sequencing template. This table comes from immunoSEQ multiplex PCR, and its TCRdb copy is limited to in-frame clones, with some not included. The sample holds some 100,000 clones, approximately 63% seen once. From germline, CDR1 is SGHAT and CDR2 FQNNGV. The CDR3 contains 13 residues. The ends were cut back, 5 bases at V and 5 bases at J, with 13 bases in the middle. The chain recombines TRBV11-2 with TRBJ2-7; either TRBD1 or TRBD2 may supply D (5 bases each). The receptor was isolated from a human donor with alopecia areata. This specimen was CD8+ T cells sorted from blood, taken at approximately week 60, from a patient treated with tofacitinib. CDR3: CASSVLLGDEQYF. For the CDR3, the DNA is TGTGCCAGCAGCGTGTTGTTGGGGGACGAGCAGTACTTC.